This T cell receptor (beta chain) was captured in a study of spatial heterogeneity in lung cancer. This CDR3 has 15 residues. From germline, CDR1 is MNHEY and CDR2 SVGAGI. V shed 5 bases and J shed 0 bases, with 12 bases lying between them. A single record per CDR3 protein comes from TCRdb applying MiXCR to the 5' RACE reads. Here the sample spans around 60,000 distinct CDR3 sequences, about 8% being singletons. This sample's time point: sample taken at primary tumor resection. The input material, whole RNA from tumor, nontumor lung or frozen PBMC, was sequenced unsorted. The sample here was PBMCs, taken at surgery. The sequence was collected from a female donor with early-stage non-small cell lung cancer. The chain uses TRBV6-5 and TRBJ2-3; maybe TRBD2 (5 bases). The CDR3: CASSRGLASTDTQYF. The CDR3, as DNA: TGTGCCAGCAGTCGAGGACTGGCTAGCACAGATACGCAGTATTTT.